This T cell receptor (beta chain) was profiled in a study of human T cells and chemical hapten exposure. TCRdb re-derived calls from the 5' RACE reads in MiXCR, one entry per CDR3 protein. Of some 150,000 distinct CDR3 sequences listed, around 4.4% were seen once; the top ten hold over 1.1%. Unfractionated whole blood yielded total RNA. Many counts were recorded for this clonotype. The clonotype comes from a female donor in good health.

Here the CDR3 DNA reads TGTGCCAGCAGGCCGGGACCCGCTAGCAACGAGCAGTACTTC. It codes for CASRPGPASNEQYF. The rearrangement joins TRBV6-5 to TRBJ2-7; the D gene could be TRBD1 or TRBD2 (5 bases each). The CDR3 runs to 14 residues. CDR1 is MNHEY, CDR2 SVGAGI, per germline. The V and J ends lost 6 bases and 5 bases respectively, with 17 bases between them.